Below, one TCR beta chain is given with its context. The antigen is unknown. Clones were sequenced by immunoSEQ multiplex PCR, and TCRdb holds only the in-frame ones, with some missing. The sample shows about 130,000 clones, around 90% of them seen only once. This sample was taken from a study of T cell responses to AZD1222 COVID-19 vaccine. Germline V gene sequence: CDR1 LGHDT, CDR2 YNNKEL (reference sequence). CDR3 size: 14 residues. Trimming shortened V by 4 bases and J by 1 base, and 10 bases separated the two germline ends. Findings and caveats of the study: Donors were mostly white British, more females; clonal diversity possibly underestimated. With dominance at 160-218 and 743-854, vaccine-associated CD4 TCRs spanned spike.

This clonotype was obtained from an adult who received the AZD1222 COVID-19 vaccine. Sequencing was performed on peripheral blood, taken 28 days after the second AZD1222 dose. The chain combines TRBV3-1 (or the pseudogene TRBV3-2) with TRBJ1-2; the D gene is possibly TRBD1 (6 bases). CDR3 amino acids: CASSLDSLNYGYTF. The CDR3 DNA is TGTGCCAGCAGCCTGGACAGCCTTAACTATGGCTACACCTTC.